The 25 T cell receptor beta chains listed next were all sequenced from one sample in a study of blood T cell repertoires in COVID-19. Assay used: immunoSEQ multiplex PCR; TCRdb lists only in-frame clones, some missing. The top ten clones hold 7.5% to 10% of a sample with around 26,000 clones, approximately 78% of them seen once. The sequenced material came from peripheral blood. The receptors were gathered from a human donor in a cohort sampled during active COVID-19.

J is TRBJ2-2 and V is TRBV6-4, with 14 bases lining up with TRBD2. V was clipped by 5 bases and J by 5 bases; unmatched bases: 4. There are 16 residues in the CDR3. Germline V gene lookup returns CDR1 MRHNA and CDR2 SNTAGT. The CDR3, as DNA: TGTGCCAGCAGTATGGGACTAGCGGGAGAAACCGGGGAGCTGTTTTTT. Translating it yields CASSMGLAGETGELFF.

This rearrangement joins TRBV4-2 to TRBJ2-3, with TRBD1 identical over 9 bases. Germline CDR1 is LGHNA and CDR2 is YNFKEQ. This CDR3 region has 17 residues. V dropped 1 base and J dropped 2; count of bases not matched to a gene: 7. CDR3 sequence: CASSQGTGETFTDTQYF. In DNA form, the CDR3 reads TGTGCCAGCAGCCAAGGGACAGGGGAAACCTTCACAGATACGCAGTATTTT.

This rearrangement joins TRBV15 to TRBJ2-7, with 8 bases identical to TRBD1. The CDR3 spans 15 residues. The germline gives CDR1 LNHNV, CDR2 YYDKDF (reference sequence). V lost 5 bases and J lost 3; bases outside the gene matches: 9. In nucleotides, the CDR3 is TGTGCCACCAGCTTTCTACAGGGGGTGAGCTACGAGCAGTACTTC. Amino acids: CATSFLQGVSYEQYF.

The chain has TRBV6-5 and TRBJ1-1; D unresolved. This CDR3 has 13 residues. Germline V CDR1 and CDR2: MNHEY, SVGAGI. Trimming took off 0 bases at V and 5 bases at J, with 7 bases between the two ends. The CDR3 here is CASSYSPGTEAFF. The CDR3 DNA reads TGTGCCAGCAGTTACTCGCCAGGTACTGAAGCTTTCTTT.

The chain employs TRBV24-1 and TRBJ2-5, with D perhaps TRBD1 (5 bases). The CDR3 loop spans 16 amino acids. V was trimmed by 3 bases and J by 1 base, leaving 14 bases between them. Germline V gene sequence: CDR1 KGHDR, CDR2 SFDVKD. The DNA of the CDR3 is TGTGCCACCAGTGATCCCGCCCCAGGGCTCCAAGAGACCCAGTACTTC. Its protein is CATSDPAPGLQETQYF.

The genes are TRBV5-6 and TRBJ2-2, with 8 bases that match TRBD2. This CDR3 is 16 amino acids long. V dropped 0 bases and J dropped 7; count of bases not matched to a gene: 8. Per germline, CDR1 SGHDT and CDR2 YYEEEE. The CDR3 coding sequence is TGTGCCAGCAGCTTGGTCGAGCGGGAGCCCGTCGGGGAGCTGTTTTTT. As protein: CASSLVEREPVGELFF.

The chain has TRBV7-9 and TRBJ2-5, with D possibly being TRBD2 (5 bases). There are 15 residues in the CDR3. Germline V gene sequence: CDR1 SEHNR, CDR2 FQNEAQ (reference sequence). V lost 5 bases, J lost 4 bases, and 17 bases lay in between. The CDR3 nucleotides read TGTGCCAGCAGCGCCGGGGTCAGTTCGACAGAGACCCAGTACTTC. Protein sequence: CASSAGVSSTETQYF.

This rearrangement joins TRBV6-4 to TRBJ2-3, with D uncertain. This CDR3 is 13 amino acids long. Germline CDR1 and CDR2: MRHNA and SNTAGT. V dropped 3 bases and J dropped 1 base, with 5 bases sitting between them. CDR3 DNA sequence: TGTGCCAGCAGTGATCGGGGCACAGATACGCAGTATTTT. This codes for CASSDRGTDTQYF.

The V call is TRBV5-6, the J call TRBJ1-2, with D possibly being TRBD1 (5 bases). Germline CDR1 and CDR2: SGHDT and YYEEEE. Trimming removed 4 bases from V and 5 bases from J, with 12 bases in between. This CDR3 is 13 amino acids long. DNA for the CDR3: TGTGCCAGCAGCCCCCCGGGGGGGTATGGCTACACCTTC. Protein product: CASSPPGGYGYTF. The full variable domain, in which reference TRBV5-6 and TRBJ1-2 provide the parts outside the CDR3, is DAGVTQSPTHLIKTRGQQVTLRCSPKSGHDTVSWYQQALGQGPQFIFQYYEEEERQRGNFPDRFSGHQFPNYSSELNVNALLLGDSALYLCASSPPGGYGYTFGSGTRLTVV.

J is TRBJ1-2 and V is TRBV6-5; TRBD1 agrees at 7 bases. Losses at the gene ends were 7 bases for V and 0 bases for J; bases not matched to a gene: 2. In germline, CDR1 is MNHEY, CDR2 SVGAGI. The CDR3 spans 13 residues. The CDR3 sequence is CASTDRSNYGYTF. CDR3 nucleotides: TGTGCCAGCACGGACAGGTCTAACTATGGCTACACCTTC.

The chain has TRBV6-6 and TRBJ1-4, with TRBD1 matching over 8 bases. The CDR3 runs to 13 residues. Germline lookup yields CDR1 MNHNY and CDR2 SVGAGI (reference sequence). Trimming at V came to 10 bases and at J to 3 bases, leaving 4 bases not matched to a gene. The CDR3 loop is CAISDRANEKLFF. Here the CDR3 DNA reads TGTGCCATCTCGGACAGGGCTAATGAAAAACTGTTTTTT.

The chain links TRBV30 to TRBJ2-1; TRBD2 agrees at 7 bases. The length of the CDR3 is 11 residues. With V trimmed by 2 bases and J by 9 bases, 1 base remained unmatched. The germline V gene encodes CDR1 GTSNPN and CDR2 SVGIG (reference sequence). The CDR3 coding sequence is TGTGCCTGGAGTTCTAGCGGTGAGCAGTTCTTC. Translation gives CAWSSSGEQFF.

This clone has only a few counts. This chain uses TRBV2 with TRBJ2-3, with D perhaps matching TRBD1 (5 bases). V lost 7 bases and J 6 bases, leaving 14 bases between the germline ends. Germline assignment: CDR1 SNHLY and CDR2 FYNNEI. CDR3 length: 13 residues. CDR3 residues: CASKLGARDTQYF. The CDR3 DNA is TGTGCCAGCAAGCTAGGGGCCCGCGATACGCAGTATTTT. Full variable domain (rest looked up from reference TRBV2 and TRBJ2-3): EPEVTQTPSHQVTQMGQEVILRCVPISNHLYFYWYRQILGQKVEFLVSFYNNEISEKSEIFDDQFSVERPDGSNFTLKIRSTKLEDSAMYFCASKLGARDTQYFGPGTRLTVL.

The CDR3 is CASSFFRGQGDTQYF. The CDR3 region has the DNA TGTGCCAGCAGTTTTTTCAGGGGGCAGGGAGATACGCAGTATTTT. J is TRBJ2-3 and V is TRBV27, with TRBD1 matching over 8 bases. Germline trimming cut 3 bases from V and 5 bases from J; bases unmatched to any gene: 7. CDR3 length: 15 amino acids. The germline V gene has CDR1 MNHEY and CDR2 SMNVEV (reference sequence).

This clone appeared a single time. The chain has TRBV28 and TRBJ1-2, with TRBD1 identical over 10 bases. The CDR3 consists of 14 residues. The V and J ends lost 6 bases and 6 bases, in that order; junction bases with no gene match: 7. Germline loops: CDR1 MDHEN, CDR2 SYDVKM. CDR3 in amino acids: CASRRQGARNGYTF. The CDR3 DNA reads TGTGCCAGCAGAAGACAGGGGGCGCGGAATGGCTACACCTTC.

CDR3 in DNA: TGTGCCAGCCTGATACGCAGGGGGCAGACAGATACGCAGTATTTT. This encodes CASLIRRGQTDTQYF. The gene calls are TRBV6-5 and TRBJ2-3, with TRBD1 matching 8 bases. There are 15 residues in the CDR3. V was pared by 8 bases and J by 3 bases, with 10 bases of the junction left unmatched. CDR1 MNHEY and CDR2 SVGAGI come from the germline V gene.

The CDR3 coding sequence is TGTGCCAGCAGCACTTCTAGAGGGCCGTTAGTAGGCTACACCTTC. This sequence encodes CASSTSRGPLVGYTF. The chain joins TRBV9 to TRBJ1-2, with no clear D. The CDR3 is 15 residues long. Trimming pared 4 bases from V and 8 bases from J, leaving 21 bases between. Germline-derived CDR1 and CDR2 are SGDLS and YYNGEE.

The chain carries TRBV9 and TRBJ2-3; TRBD2 agrees at 9 bases. Trimming at V came to 2 bases and at J to 5 bases, leaving 6 bases not matched to a gene. Germline assignment: CDR1 SGDLS and CDR2 YYNGEE. The CDR3 length is 15 residues. CDR3 region: CASSVSAGGRDTQYF. The CDR3 bases are TGTGCCAGCAGCGTTTCAGCGGGGGGCCGAGATACGCAGTATTTT. The entire variable domain, with the rest obtained from reference TRBV9 and TRBJ2-3, is as follows: DSGVTQTPKHLITATGQRVTLRCSPRSGDLSVYWYQQSLDQGLQFLIQYYNGEERAKGNILERFSAQQFPDLHSELNLSSLELGDSALYFCASSVSAGGRDTQYFGPGTRLTVL.

This clone came up a few times. The rearrangement links TRBV11-3 to TRBJ2-7; D possibly corresponds to TRBD2 (7 bases). In germline, CDR1 is SGHNT, CDR2 YENEEA. The length of the CDR3 is 15 residues. The germline V and J ends were trimmed by 6 bases and 1 base, with 16 bases remaining between them. The CDR3 loop reads CASSHRGGGSYEQYF. Here the CDR3 DNA reads TGTGCCAGCAGTCACCGAGGGGGGGGGTCCTACGAGCAGTACTTC.

This clone was seen only once. The rearrangement links TRBV4-1 to TRBJ2-3, with 8 nucleotides matching TRBD1. Trimming removed 0 bases from V and 3 bases from J; junction bases left unmatched: 8. The CDR3 is 17 amino acids. Germline V CDR1 and CDR2: MGHRA, YSYEKL. CDR3 amino acids: CASSQEDRAWLTDTQYF. DNA of the CDR3: TGCGCCAGCAGCCAAGAGGACAGGGCGTGGTTGACAGATACGCAGTATTTT.

The V and J genes are TRBV27 and TRBJ2-7; perhaps TRBD1 as D (5 bases). V was clipped by 4 bases and J by 4 bases, with 11 bases between them. Germline-derived CDR1 and CDR2 are MNHEY and SMNVEV (reference sequence). CDR3 length: 13 amino acids. The CDR3 is CASSWTPGYEQYF. In DNA form, the CDR3 reads TGTGCCAGCAGTTGGACACCGGGTTACGAGCAGTACTTC.

This clone has a single count. The V and J genes are TRBV5-6 and TRBJ2-5, with 9 bases that match TRBD1. This CDR3 has 15 residues. CDR1 and CDR2 from the germline V gene are SGHDT and YYEEEE. V shed 0 bases and J 4 bases; nucleotides not matched to a gene: 4. The CDR3 spells CASSLEDRGRETQYF. CDR3 DNA: TGTGCCAGCAGCTTGGAGGACAGGGGTCGAGAGACCCAGTACTTC.

The chain links TRBV7-8 to TRBJ2-3; TRBD2 matches 11 bases. The CDR3 sequence is 15 residues long. V gave up 2 bases and J gave up 5 bases; unmatched junction bases: 3. The germline V gene has CDR1 SGHVS and CDR2 FQNEAQ. DNA of the CDR3: TGTGCCAGCAGCTTAAATAGCGGGGGGGTAGATACGCAGTATTTT. The encoded protein is CASSLNSGGVDTQYF.

J is TRBJ2-1 and V is TRBV6-2 or TRBV6-3, with 8 bases matching TRBD1. V trimming: 2 bases; J trimming: 10 bases; junction bases outside the gene matches: 4. Looked up from germline, CDR1 is MNHEY and CDR2 is SVGEGT. CDR3 length: 13 residues. CDR3 sequence (DNA): TGTGCCAGCAGTTACACAGACAGGGGAGAGCAGTTCTTC. It yields the protein CASSYTDRGEQFF.

The V gene is TRBV28, the J gene TRBJ2-5, with D possibly TRBD1 on 5 matching bases. The CDR3 sequence is 14 residues long. Trimming left V 1 base short and J 4 bases short, with 10 bases between. Germline V gives CDR1 MDHEN, CDR2 SYDVKM. In DNA, the CDR3 is TGTGCCAGCAGTTTATTAGGCAGGGTAGAGACCCAGTACTTC. It codes for CASSLLGRVETQYF.